Listed below are T cell receptor beta chains from one sample, sequenced in a study of spatial heterogeneity in lung cancer. Each CDR3 protein gets one entry after TCRdb re-called the 5' RACE reads with MiXCR. The sample lists around 100,000 distinct CDR3 sequences, about 4.4% occurring once. Sequenced material: lung tumor tissue, taken at surgery. Receptors were obtained from a male donor with early-stage non-small cell lung cancer. CDR3s include the opening cysteine and the closing phenylalanine or tryptophan. A D gene is named only where the DNA matches it firmly. Expanded clones are given a class, and other clones once, few, many or no size at all.

>TRBV5-1|many|.|TRBJ1-3
CASSERNTIYF
TGCGCCAGCAGCGAACGAAACACCATATATTTT
>TRBV5-1|many|TRBD2|TRBJ2-5
CASSVAGGQETQYF
TGCGCCAGCAGCGTGGCGGGAGGGCAAGAGACCCAGTACTTC
>TRBV28|many|.|TRBJ1-1
CATSWGIKGTGTEAFF
TGTGCCACCTCGTGGGGCATCAAGGGTACGGGGACTGAAGCTTTCTTT
>TRBV4-2|few|TRBD1|TRBJ2-7
CASSRGNRGQGTYEQYF
TGTGCCAGCAGCCGCGGAAATCGGGGACAGGGCACCTACGAGCAGTACTTC
>TRBV5-1|many|.|TRBJ2-7
CASSPIPDSEQYF
TGCGCCAGCAGCCCGATCCCGGACAGCGAGCAGTACTTC
>TRBV20-1|many|TRBD2|TRBJ2-3
CSARGYTSGRGVDTQYF
TGCAGTGCTAGAGGGTACACTAGCGGGAGAGGGGTAGATACGCAGTATTTT
>TRBV9|many|.|TRBJ2-3
CASSIGQWDTDTQYF
TGTGCCAGCAGCATTGGGCAGTGGGACACAGATACGCAGTATTTT
>TRBV29-1|few|.|TRBJ2-5
CSLQKGVGYETQYF
TGCAGCCTTCAGAAGGGGGTTGGGTACGAGACCCAGTACTTC
>TRBV9|.|.|TRBJ1-2
CASSEYRDYGYTF
TGTGCCAGCAGCGAGTACAGAGACTATGGCTACACCTTC
>TRBV20-1|few|.|TRBJ1-4
CSASEGRDEKLFF
TGCAGTGCTAGTGAAGGGAGGGATGAAAAACTGTTTTTT
>TRBV7-8|many|TRBD1|TRBJ2-5
CASTSRGREETQYF
TGTGCCAGCACTTCCAGGGGGCGTGAAGAGACCCAGTACTTC
>TRBV4-1|many|.|TRBJ2-7
CASSQGPRTGLTPYEQYF
TGCGCCAGCAGCCAAGGGCCGAGAACGGGGCTGACACCCTACGAGCAGTACTTC
>TRBV11-2|few|TRBD2|TRBJ2-1
CASSLVGGYNEQFF
TGTGCCAGCAGCTTAGTGGGGGGGTACAATGAGCAGTTCTTC
>TRBV3-1|many|.|TRBJ2-3
CASSPTGSDTQYF
TGTGCCAGCAGCCCAACAGGGAGCGATACGCAGTATTTT
>TRBV29-1|many|.|TRBJ1-1
CSVELAEAFF
TGCAGCGTTGAACTGGCGGAAGCTTTCTTT
>TRBV6-5|many|.|TRBJ2-2
CASSPQLSTGELFF
TGTGCCAGCAGTCCGCAACTATCCACCGGGGAGCTGTTTTTT
>TRBV14|many|.|TRBJ2-7
CASSQYRYYEQYF
TGTGCCAGCAGCCAGTACAGATACTACGAGCAGTACTTC
>TRBV28|many|.|TRBJ1-5
CASSFSDQPQHF
TGTGCCAGCAGTTTCAGTGATCAGCCCCAGCATTTT
>TRBV11-2|few|TRBD2|TRBJ2-1
CASRGIGLAGSEQFF
TGTGCCAGCAGGGGGATAGGACTAGCGGGTTCTGAGCAGTTCTTC
>TRBV6-6|.|.|TRBJ2-2
CASTPLRETGELFF
TGTGCCAGCACCCCCCTCCGCGAGACCGGGGAGCTGTTTTTT
>TRBV4-1|few|TRBD2|TRBJ2-5
CASSLHSGRAGPVEETQYF
TGCGCCAGCAGCCTCCATAGCGGGAGGGCCGGTCCGGTCGAAGAGACCCAGTACTTC
>TRBV12-3/TRBV12-4|many|.|TRBJ1-2
CASSRSGVGGYTF
TGTGCCAGCAGTCGTTCAGGGGTGGGCGGCTACACCTTC